These 19 T cell receptor beta chains came from one sample sequenced in a study of response to subunit inactivated influenza vaccine. TCRdb redid the calling of the RT-PCR reads with MiXCR, one entry per CDR3 protein. The profile shows some 800,000 distinct CDR3 sequences, 21% of them singletons. This specimen was PBMCs from blood, taken about 5 days after vaccination. Receptors were obtained from a man aged 45-65 years who received an inactivated influenza vaccine.

The chain joins TRBV12-3 or TRBV12-4 to TRBJ2-1; D might be TRBD1 (5 bases). V gave up 5 bases and J gave up 1 base, with 15 bases separating them. The CDR3 loop spans 16 amino acids. In DNA form, the CDR3 reads TGTGCCAGCAGTATATCAGGGTACGGTTCCTACAATGAGCAGTTCTTC. It is translated as CASSISGYGSYNEQFF.

This clonotype occurred a few times. This CDR3 reads CATGQETPYEQYF. The CDR3 DNA is TGTGCCACCGGACAGGAAACACCCTACGAGCAGTACTTC. The rearrangement joins TRBV15 to TRBJ2-7, with 7 bases identical to TRBD1. Germline V lookup: CDR1 LNHNV, CDR2 YYDKDF (reference sequence). Trimming cost V 8 bases and J 2 bases; bases outside gene matches: 6. The CDR3 is made up of 13 amino acids.

V and J are TRBV6-2 or TRBV6-3 and TRBJ2-1; 7 bases are shared with TRBD2. Germline lookup yields CDR1 MNHEY and CDR2 SVGEGT. The trim removed 10 bases at V and 1 base at J, leaving 7 bases unmatched. The CDR3 is 14 residues long. This chain's CDR3 is CATMSAGSYNEQFF. The CDR3 region has the DNA TGTGCCACCATGTCAGCGGGGTCCTACAATGAGCAGTTCTTC.

This clonotype was picked up a small number of times. V gene TRBV29-1 combines with J gene TRBJ1-5, with D possibly TRBD1 on 6 matching bases. The length of the CDR3 is 14 residues. Germline CDR1 is SQVTM and CDR2 is ANQGSEA. V was pared by 6 bases and J by 2 bases, with 14 bases between. CDR3 nucleotide sequence: TGCAGCGTCAGTAGGGGGGCCGGCAATCAGCCCCAGCATTTT. It is translated as CSVSRGAGNQPQHF.

Many counts were recorded for this clonotype. This rearrangement joins TRBV20-1 to TRBJ2-5; 7 bases match TRBD1. Germline CDR1 reads DFQATT; CDR2 reads SNEGSKA (reference sequence). The CDR3 is 12 amino acids. The ends lost 4 bases at V and 4 bases at J; junction bases unmatched: 3. The CDR3 spells CSATTGRETQYF. The DNA for the CDR3 is TGCAGTGCTACGACAGGGAGAGAGACCCAGTACTTC.

The sample holds a few counts of this clonotype. V and J are TRBV12-3 or TRBV12-4 and TRBJ2-2, with 10 bases matching TRBD1. The CDR3 consists of 16 residues. J gave up 6 bases and V 5 bases, and 9 bases lay outside the gene matches. CDR3 amino acids: CASSPTGGSRPGELFF. The CDR3 DNA is TGTGCCAGCAGTCCGACAGGGGGCAGTAGGCCCGGGGAGCTGTTTTTT.

The sample holds a few counts of this clonotype. This rearrangement joins TRBV28 to TRBJ2-7; D gene unclear. The CDR3 sequence is 12 residues long. In germline, CDR1 is MDHEN, CDR2 SYDVKM. V was clipped by 3 bases and J by 6 bases, with 9 bases between them. The CDR3 protein is CASSLTMGEQYF. The CDR3 coding sequence is TGTGCCAGCAGTTTGACAATGGGCGAGCAGTACTTC.

This clonotype appeared a few times. The J gene is TRBJ1-5, the V gene TRBV4-2; the D gene is possibly TRBD1 (6 bases). V was trimmed by 0 bases and J by 0 bases, leaving 9 bases between them. The CDR3 has 16 amino acids. Germline CDR1 LGHNA, CDR2 YNFKEQ. The CDR3 here is CASSQDPGDSNQPQHF. For the CDR3, the DNA is TGTGCCAGCAGCCAAGATCCAGGGGATAGCAATCAGCCCCAGCATTTT.

The chain carries TRBV10-3 and TRBJ2-3, with TRBD1 as a possible D gene (6 bases). V was pared by 0 bases and J by 6 bases, with 19 bases between. The CDR3 is 17 amino acids. Germline lookup yields CDR1 ENHRY and CDR2 SYGVKD. The CDR3: CAISESRGQRAWDTQYF. The CDR3 DNA is TGTGCCATCAGTGAGTCCAGGGGACAAAGGGCCTGGGATACGCAGTATTTT.

The chain combines TRBV25-1 with TRBJ2-7; TRBD2 agrees at 9 bases. The length of the CDR3 is 14 residues. V lost 6 bases, J lost 0 bases, and 3 bases stayed unmatched. Germline V CDR1 and CDR2: MGHDK, SYGVNS. The chain's CDR3 is CASSGTSSSYEQYF. The CDR3 bases are TGTGCCAGCAGCGGGACTAGCAGCTCCTACGAGCAGTACTTC.

The chain combines TRBV14 with TRBJ1-4, with D possibly matching TRBD1 (6 bases). The CDR3 extends over 17 amino acids. Deletions cut 3 bases from V and 7 bases from J, with 21 bases between. Per germline, CDR1 SGHDN and CDR2 FVKESK. The CDR3 loop is CASSHDRATIGGEKLFF. Written as DNA, the CDR3 is TGTGCCAGCAGCCATGACCGGGCCACGATAGGGGGTGAAAAACTGTTTTTT. Full variable domain (rest looked up from reference TRBV14 and TRBJ1-4): EAGVTQFPSHSVIEKGQTVTLRCDPISGHDNLYWYRRVMGKEIKFLLHFVKESKQDESGMPNNRFLAERTGGTYSTLKVQPAELEDSGVYFCASSHDRATIGGEKLFFGSGTQLSVL.

In its sample, this clonotype was seen a few times. This chain joins TRBV20-1 and TRBJ2-3; 7 nucleotides line up with TRBD2. Germline V gene data show CDR1 as DFQATT and CDR2 as SNEGSKA (reference sequence). The CDR3 covers 14 residues. With V trimmed by 1 base and J by 6 bases, 7 bases remained unmatched. The CDR3 nucleotides are TGCAGTGCTAGAGGGAGACTAGCTTTCGATACGCAGTATTTT. Amino acid sequence: CSARGRLAFDTQYF.

The CDR3 bases are TGTGCCAGCAGCTTACAGGGGGCAGGGAATCAGCCCCAGCATTTT. This encodes CASSLQGAGNQPQHF. The V and J genes are TRBV7-9 and TRBJ1-5; 8 nucleotides agree with TRBD1. Germline trimming cut 2 bases from V and 4 bases from J; bases unmatched to any gene: 4. The germline V gene encodes CDR1 SEHNR and CDR2 FQNEAQ (reference sequence). This CDR3 contains 15 residues.

This chain joins TRBV11-2 and TRBJ2-3, with TRBD2 matching 13 bases. V lost 4 bases, J lost 10 bases, and 5 bases stayed unmatched. Germline V gene sequence: CDR1 SGHAT, CDR2 FQNNGV. The CDR3 contains 14 residues. The CDR3 here is CASSSGLAGVAQYF. CDR3 sequence (DNA): TGTGCCAGCAGCTCTGGACTAGCGGGAGTGGCGCAGTATTTT.

The genes are TRBV20-1 and TRBJ2-7; 13 nucleotides agree with TRBD2. CDR3 length equals 15 residues. J gave up 4 bases and V 5 bases, and 8 bases lay outside the gene matches. Germline V gene sequence: CDR1 DFQATT, CDR2 SNEGSKA (reference sequence). For the CDR3, the DNA is TGCAGTGCTGGGGTAGGGACTAGCGGGGAATACGAGCAGTACTTC. It translates to CSAGVGTSGEYEQYF.

Only a few counts were recorded for this clonotype. The V call is TRBV7-2, the J call TRBJ1-1; possible D gene TRBD1, 6 bases. Between the trimmed V and J ends, which lost 2 bases and 1 base, there was a span of 11 bases. This CDR3 is built from 15 residues. Germline loops: CDR1 SGHTA, CDR2 FQGNSA. The CDR3 DNA follows: TGTGCCAGCAGCTTAATATCGACAGGGAACACTGAAGCTTTCTTT. Translation: CASSLISTGNTEAFF.

J is TRBJ2-3 and V is TRBV20-1; 14 bases agree with TRBD2. CDR1 and CDR2 from the germline V gene are DFQATT and SNEGSKA (reference sequence). The CDR3 loop spans 16 amino acids. The junction had 6 bases not matched to a gene; V was cut back by 3 bases and J by 4 bases. The CDR3 DNA reads as TGCAGTGCTAGGGGACTAGCGGGGGAGTTCGCAGATACGCAGTATTTT. Translating it yields CSARGLAGEFADTQYF.

The chain employs TRBV7-3 and TRBJ2-3; no clear D. Germline assignment: CDR1 SGHTA and CDR2 FQGTGA. The V end lost 5 bases, the J end lost 0 bases, and 12 bases lay between the germline ends. There are 15 residues in the CDR3. The CDR3 nucleotides are TGTGCCAGCAGCACGACTCGTACTAGCACAGATACGCAGTATTTT. Translated: CASSTTRTSTDTQYF.

This clonotype came up a few times. The CDR3 reads CASSLVVGSTDTQYF. In DNA, the CDR3 is TGCGCCAGCAGCTTGGTTGTAGGGAGCACAGATACGCAGTATTTT. The chain couples TRBV5-1 to TRBJ2-3; no definite D call. Germline V gene lookup returns CDR1 SGHRS and CDR2 YFSETQ. Deletions cut 0 bases from V and 0 bases from J, with 8 bases between. This CDR3 spans 15 amino acids.